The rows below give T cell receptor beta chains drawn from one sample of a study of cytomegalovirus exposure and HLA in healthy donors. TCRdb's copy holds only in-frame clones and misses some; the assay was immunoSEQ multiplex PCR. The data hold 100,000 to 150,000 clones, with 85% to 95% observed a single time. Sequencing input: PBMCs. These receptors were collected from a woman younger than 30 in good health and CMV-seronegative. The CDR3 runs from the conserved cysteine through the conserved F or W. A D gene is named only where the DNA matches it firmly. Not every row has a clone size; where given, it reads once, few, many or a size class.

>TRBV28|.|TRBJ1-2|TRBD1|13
TGTGCCAGCACCCCTGGGACAGGACGTGGCTACACCTTC
CASTPGTGRGYTF
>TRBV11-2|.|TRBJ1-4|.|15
TGTGCCAGCAGCTTGAGAGCGGCCACTAATGAAAAACTGTTTTTT
CASSLRAATNEKLFF
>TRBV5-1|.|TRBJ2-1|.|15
TGCGCCAGCAGCTTGAATGACAAGCTAACAGATGAGCAGTTCTTC
CASSLNDKLTDEQFF
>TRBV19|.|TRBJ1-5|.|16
TGTGCCAGTAGTAATGAGAGGGCTCAGCACAATCAGCCCCAGCATTTT
CASSNERAQHNQPQHF
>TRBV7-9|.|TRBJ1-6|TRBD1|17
TGTGCCAGCAGCTTAAGGGACAGGGACGGGTATAATTCACCCCTCCACTTT
CASSLRDRDGYNSPLHF
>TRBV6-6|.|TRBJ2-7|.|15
TGTGCCAGCAGTTCCCCAACGACAGCGCGCTACGAGCAGTACTTC
CASSSPTTARYEQYF
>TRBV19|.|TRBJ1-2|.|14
TGTGCCAGTAGTACTACAGGGATCGAAAATGGCTACACCTTC
CASSTTGIENGYTF
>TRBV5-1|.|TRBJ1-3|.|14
TGCGCCAGCAGCCGGGAGCACTCTGGAAACACCATATATTTT
CASSREHSGNTIYF
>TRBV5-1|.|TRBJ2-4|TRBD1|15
TGCGCCAGCAGCTTGGAGGGACAGAACAAAAACATTCAGTACTTC
CASSLEGQNKNIQYF
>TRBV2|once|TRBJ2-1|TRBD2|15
TGTGCCAGCAGTATAGGACTAGCGGGAATGGTTGAGCAGTTCTTC
CASSIGLAGMVEQFF
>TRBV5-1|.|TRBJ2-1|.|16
TGCGCCAGCAGCGATGGAGGGTTGGGCTCCTACAATGAGCAGTTCTTC
CASSDGGLGSYNEQFF
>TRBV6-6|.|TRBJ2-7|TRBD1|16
TGTGCCAGCAGTTACTCGAATACAGGGGATACCTACGAGCAGTACTTC
CASSYSNTGDTYEQYF
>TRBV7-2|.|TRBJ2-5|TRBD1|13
TGTGCCAGCAGCCGGACAGGGCGCGAGACCCAGTACTTC
CASSRTGRETQYF
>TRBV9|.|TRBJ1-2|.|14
TGTGCCAGCAGCGTATACGGGGGAGACGATGGCTACACCTTC
CASSVYGGDDGYTF
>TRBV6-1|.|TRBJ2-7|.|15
TGTGCCAGCAGGCGCTACTCGGGACACTCCTACGAGCAGTACTTC
CASRRYSGHSYEQYF
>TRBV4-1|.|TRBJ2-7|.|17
TGCGCCAGCAGCCAAGTTGTCATTAATACTCCCCCCTACGAGCAGTACTTC
CASSQVVINTPPYEQYF
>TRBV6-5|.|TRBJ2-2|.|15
TGTGCCAGCAGTACCATGGACATTTTCACCGGGGAGCTGTTTTTT
CASSTMDIFTGELFF
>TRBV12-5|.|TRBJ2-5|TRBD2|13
TGTGCTAGTGGTCTAGCGGGGGGGGAGACCCAGTACTTC
CASGLAGGETQYF
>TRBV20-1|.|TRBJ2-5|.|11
TGCAGTCCCGGGACTCAGGGGACCCAGTACTTC
CSPGTQGTQYF
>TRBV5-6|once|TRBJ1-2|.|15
TGTGCCAGCAGCTTGATCGGATTGCAGGGCTATGGCTACACCTTC
CASSLIGLQGYGYTF
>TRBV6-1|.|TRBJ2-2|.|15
TGTGCCAGCAGTCCCCCGGTAGGAGGGACCGGGGAGCTGTTTTTT
CASSPPVGGTGELFF
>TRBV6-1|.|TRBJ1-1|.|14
TGTGCCAGCAGCCTGGATCCGGAGGGGTATGAAGCTTTCTTT
CASSLDPEGYEAFF
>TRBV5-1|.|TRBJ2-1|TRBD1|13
TGCGCCAGCGCCCCAAACAGGGGGCAGGAGCAGTTCTTC
CASAPNRGQEQFF
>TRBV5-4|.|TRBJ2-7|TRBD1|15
TGTGCCAGCAGCTCAGTTGACAGGGAACCCTACGAGCAGTACTTC
CASSSVDREPYEQYF